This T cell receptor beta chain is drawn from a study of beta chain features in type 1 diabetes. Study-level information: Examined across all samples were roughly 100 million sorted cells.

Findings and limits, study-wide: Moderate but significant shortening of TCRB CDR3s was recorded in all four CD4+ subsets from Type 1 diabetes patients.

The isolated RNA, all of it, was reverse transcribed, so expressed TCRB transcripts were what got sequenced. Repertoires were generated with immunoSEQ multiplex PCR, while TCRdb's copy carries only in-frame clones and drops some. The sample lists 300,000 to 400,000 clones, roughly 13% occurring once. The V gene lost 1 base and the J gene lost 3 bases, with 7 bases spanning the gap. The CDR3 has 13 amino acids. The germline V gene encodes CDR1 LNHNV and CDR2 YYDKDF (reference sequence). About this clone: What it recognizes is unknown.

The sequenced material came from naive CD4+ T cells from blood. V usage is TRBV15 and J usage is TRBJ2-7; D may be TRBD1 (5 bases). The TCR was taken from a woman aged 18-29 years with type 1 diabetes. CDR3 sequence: CATSRVQGYEQYF. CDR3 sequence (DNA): TGTGCCACCAGCAGAGTCCAGGGCTACGAGCAGTACTTC. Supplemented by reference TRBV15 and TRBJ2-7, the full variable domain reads DAMVIQNPRYQVTQFGKPVTLSCSQTLNHNVMYWYQQKSSQAPKLLFHYYDKDFNNEADTPDNFQSRRPNTSFCFLDIRSPGLGDTAMYLCATSRVQGYEQYFGPGTRLTVT.